This T cell receptor beta chain is from a study of shared clonotypes between healthy human individuals. General study findings and limits: Non-shared clonotypes had lower generation probabilities than those shared by all four donors. Larger richness was generally estimated for naive than memory subsets. Naive CD4 clonotypes were shared across several donors at approximately 5.3%.

Note on this clone: Its antigen is not known. At one end, the junction sequence differs from germline, possibly due to a read error. This sample includes further DNA sequences coding for the same CDR3.

TCRdb's copy holds only in-frame clones and misses some; the assay was immunoSEQ multiplex PCR. The data show roughly 1,100,000 clones, around 74% seen once. The germline CDR1 and CDR2 sequences are SGHNT and YENEEA. The CDR3 has 14 residues. What was sequenced was memory CD4+ T cells sorted from blood. Described subset: CD45RA-negative fraction. The V gene is TRBV11-3, the J gene TRBJ1-6; 7 bases fit TRBD1. This sequence was found in a man aged 18 to 30 in good health. The CDR3, as DNA: TGCGCCAGCTCACAGGGGTCGACTAATTCACCCCTCCACTTT. Translation gives CASSQGSTNSPLHF.